This TCR beta chain was recovered during a study of T-cell reconstitution after alpha-beta-depleted transplantation in children (dated by TCRdb to the mid-2010s). Regarding the complete study: Using TCR repertoire profiling, the study followed T-cell immune reconstitution in a quantitative way in children after TCRalphabeta/CD19-depleted allogeneic hematopoietic cell transplantation. The study at large found these results: The frequencies of hyperexpanded clones fell over the following months, and after one year, T-cell counts and TCRbeta diversity were mostly attributed to newly produced T cells. The apparently early alphabetaT-cell count recovery about two months after transplant was reportedly dependent on only several hundred rapidly expanded clones derived from non-depleted graft cells. In some patients, high TCRbeta diversity at day 60 was attributed to recipient T cells and intrathymic progenitors that had survived conditioning.

The germline V and J ends show losses of 3 bases and 6 bases respectively, and no gene match explains 8 bases of the junction. From the cysteine through the phenylalanine, the CDR3 covers 16 amino acids. Of the read, only the CDR3 DNA is kept; its 48 bases are in frame from base 1. CDR1 is given as LGHNA and CDR2 as YNFKEQ, both from the germline V gene. A note on this clonotype: This receptor's antigen is unknown. No much larger clonotype is one base removed from it; base qualities were not supplied.

The treatment or condition label, as the study defines it: allogeneic hematopoietic cell transplantation with graft depleted of TCRalphabeta T cells and CD19 B cells. The children who served as transplant recipients had been given grafts of TCRalphabeta/CD19-depleted allogeneic hematopoietic cells. The receptor library was made with PCR. The sample was run on an Illumina HiSeq 2500. Molecular barcoding was employed in the preparation of TCR libraries, with unique molecular identifiers being used to normalize TCRbeta repertoire quantification. Starting from the raw public reads, TCRdb applied fastp trimming at Q25, assembled clones with MiXCR and retained in-frame beta chains. Entries that share a CDR3 protein sequence are merged under the most common genes and DNA. This sample gives about 170,000 distinct CDR3 sequences in total; around 10% of them show up just once. The ten largest account for about 12% of the sample.

The chain was built from TRBV4-2 and TRBJ2-3, with 11 junctional bases fitting TRBD1. This sample comprised PBMCs, obtained before TCRalphabeta/CD19-depleted stem cell transplant. The TCR was taken from a boy aged 2 to 10 with acute myeloid leukemia, due to receive a stem cell transplant. The DNA sequence reads TGTGCCAGCAGCCAGGCTCCGGACAGGGGGCCTGATACGCAGTATTTT. This yields the protein CASSQAPDRGPDTQYF.